Presented here are 15 T cell receptor beta chains from one specimen sequenced in a study of T-cell memory formation after mild COVID-19 (dated by TCRdb to about 2021). The library was obtained by 5' RACE. Sequencing was performed on an Illumina NovaSeq 6000. Using fastp trimming at Q25 and MiXCR clonotype assembly, TCRdb reanalyzed the public sequencing data and kept in-frame beta chains. Each entry merges the rows of one CDR3 protein and shows their most common DNA and genes. Within this sample are 470,000 or so distinct CDR3 sequences, with roughly 18% of them counted one time only. The ten largest make up roughly 21% of the sample. Sequencing used PBMCs or a T cell subset sorted from them (not recorded which). Source of these receptors: a man younger than 35 who had mild COVID-19 (a few samples of this study predate the infection). The sample titles of this study are shuffled in the database, so cell type and time point are left out; the donor was told from shared clones.

A few counts support this clonotype. This chain connects TRBV5-4 to TRBJ2-3; 10 bases fit TRBD2. V trimming: 5 bases; J trimming: 4 bases; junction bases outside the gene matches: 4. Germline V lookup: CDR1 SGHNT, CDR2 YYREEE (reference sequence). The CDR3 totals 14 residues. Here the CDR3 reads CASRGSGGPDTQYF. The CDR3 DNA reads TGTGCCAGCAGAGGTAGCGGGGGGCCAGATACGCAGTATTTT.

The chain recombines TRBV4-3 with TRBJ2-3, with D possibly matching TRBD2 (5 bases). Trimming shortened V by 2 bases and J by 4 bases, and 7 bases separated the two germline ends. Per the germline V gene, CDR1 is LGHNA and CDR2 is YSLEER. The CDR3 extends over 13 amino acids. The CDR3 reads CASSQRTSDTQYF. The CDR3 DNA reads as TGCGCCAGCAGCCAAAGGACTTCAGATACGCAGTATTTT.

The chain joins TRBV28 to TRBJ2-1; D remains ambiguous. Germline V gene sequence: CDR1 MDHEN, CDR2 SYDVKM. The CDR3 sequence is 13 residues long. V gave up 10 bases and J gave up 0 bases, with 10 bases separating them. The CDR3 bases are TGTGCCACCAGGAGAAGCTCCTACAATGAGCAGTTCTTC. Protein: CATRRSSYNEQFF.

J is TRBJ2-7 and V is TRBV4-3; D ambiguous. Trimming shortened V by 0 bases and J by 5 bases, and 26 bases separated the two germline ends. The V gene's germline CDR1 is LGHNA and CDR2 YSLEER. CDR3 length equals 19 residues. Here the CDR3 DNA reads TGCGCCAGCAGCCAAGATCCCACCCGCCGATCCCCCAGTAAGAACGAGCAGTACGTC. It is translated as CASSQDPTRRSPSKNEQYV.

This clonotype showed up just a few times. V and J are TRBV12-3 or TRBV12-4 and TRBJ2-1; 9 positions match TRBD2. The ends lost 4 bases at V and 7 bases at J; junction bases unmatched: 11. There are 16 residues in the CDR3. CDR3 loop: CASSSSRSGGLNEQFF. In nucleotides, the CDR3 is TGTGCCAGCAGTTCCTCGAGGAGCGGGGGGCTAAATGAGCAGTTCTTC.

This clonotype was counted between two and nine times. DNA for the CDR3: TGTGCCAGCAGCTCCGTTGGATACGAGCAGTACGTC. It encodes CASSSVGYEQYV. V and J are TRBV7-9 and TRBJ2-7; D is uncertain. The CDR3 runs to 12 residues. CDR1 and CDR2 from the germline V gene are SEHNR and FQNEAQ (reference sequence). Trimming removed 4 bases from V and 4 bases from J, with 8 bases in between.

This clonotype was found a few times. In DNA, the CDR3 is TGTGCCAGCAGCCAGACCAATGGAGACCAGTACTTC. This encodes CASSQTNGDQYF. J is TRBJ2-5 and V is TRBV4-2; D is unresolved. CDR1 LGHNA and CDR2 YNFKEQ come from the germline V gene. V gave up 3 bases and J gave up 10 bases, with 12 bases separating them. CDR3 size: 12 residues.

This clonotype came up a few times. V is TRBV10-3 and J is TRBJ2-3, with TRBD1 identical over 7 bases. The V segment lost 6 bases and the J segment 6 bases; nucleotides outside the gene matches: 6. Germline assignment: CDR1 ENHRY and CDR2 SYGVKD. The CDR3 runs 13 residues. The CDR3 DNA is TGTGCCATCAGCCAGACAGGGCGGGATACGCAGTATTTT. This encodes CAISQTGRDTQYF.

This clonotype was seen once. The chain has TRBV19 and TRBJ2-5; 14 nucleotides align to TRBD2. The V and J ends lost 11 bases and 4 bases, in that order; junction bases with no gene match: 6. The germline gives CDR1 LNHDA, CDR2 SQIVND (reference sequence). This CDR3 spans 14 amino acids. In nucleotides, the CDR3 is TGTGCCTGCGGACTAGCGGGGGGCTTAGAGACCCAGTACTTC. This codes for CACGLAGGLETQYF.

This clonotype occurred a few times. The gene calls are TRBV11-2 and TRBJ1-3; D gene uncertain. Trimming left V 5 bases short and J 10 bases short, with 24 bases between. The germline V gene has CDR1 SGHAT and CDR2 FQNNGV. The CDR3 sequence is 16 residues long. This CDR3 is CASSPRAPGMRETIYF. In DNA, the CDR3 is TGTGCCAGCAGCCCCCGGGCCCCCGGAATGCGGGAGACCATATATTTT.

This clonotype has a handful of counts. The rearrangement links TRBV7-9 to TRBJ1-6; 7 nucleotides match TRBD1. Germline assignment: CDR1 SEHNR and CDR2 FQNEAQ (reference sequence). Unmatched junction bases numbered 8, after V lost 2 bases and J lost 7 bases. This CDR3 is built from 16 residues. Here the CDR3 reads CASSLPNRDRNSPLHF. CDR3 bases: TGTGCCAGCAGCTTACCGAACCGGGACAGAAATTCACCCCTCCACTTT.

This clonotype has a handful of counts. The CDR3: CASTGGLAGLETQYF. As DNA, the CDR3 is TGTGCCAGCACCGGTGGACTAGCGGGGCTAGAGACCCAGTACTTC. This sequence joins TRBV7-9 and TRBJ2-5, with TRBD2 identical over 12 bases. CDR1 and CDR2 from the germline V gene are SEHNR and FQNEAQ (reference sequence). After removal of 7 bases from V and 4 bases from J, the junction contained 7 bases not matched to a gene. The CDR3 runs 15 residues. The complete variable domain, with remaining parts taken from reference TRBV7-9 and TRBJ2-5, reads DTGVSQNPRHKITKRGQNVTFRCDPISEHNRLYWYRQTLGQGPEFLTYFQNEAQLEKSRLLSDRFSAERPKGSFSTLEIQRTEQGDSAMYLCASTGGLAGLETQYFGPGTRLLVL.

This clonotype was seen a handful of times. V is TRBV6-5 and J is TRBJ2-7, with 8 bases fitting TRBD2. Germline values: CDR1 MNHEY, CDR2 SVGAGI. J lost 6 bases, V lost 7 bases, and 8 bases had no gene match. The CDR3 is made up of 13 amino acids. The CDR3: CASTGGGDSEQYF. The DNA for the CDR3 is TGTGCCAGCACCGGGGGGGGGGATTCCGAGCAGTACTTC.

Only a few counts were recorded for this clonotype. The chain employs TRBV12-3 or TRBV12-4 and TRBJ2-7; 7 bases agree with TRBD2. The CDR3 sequence is 14 residues long. Unmatched junction bases numbered 9, after V lost 5 bases and J lost 5 bases. The CDR3 is CASSPSGAVNEQYF. The CDR3, as DNA: TGTGCCAGCAGTCCCAGCGGGGCGGTGAACGAGCAGTACTTC.

The chain combines TRBV18 with TRBJ1-6, with D possibly being TRBD1 (5 bases). Germline CDR1 and CDR2: KGHSH and LQKENI. V was cut by 0 bases and J by 7 bases, with 16 bases left in between. The CDR3 runs 17 residues. CDR3: CASSPPGTYRTNSPLHF. CDR3 nucleotides: TGTGCCAGCTCACCACCAGGGACCTACAGGACGAATTCACCCCTCCACTTT.